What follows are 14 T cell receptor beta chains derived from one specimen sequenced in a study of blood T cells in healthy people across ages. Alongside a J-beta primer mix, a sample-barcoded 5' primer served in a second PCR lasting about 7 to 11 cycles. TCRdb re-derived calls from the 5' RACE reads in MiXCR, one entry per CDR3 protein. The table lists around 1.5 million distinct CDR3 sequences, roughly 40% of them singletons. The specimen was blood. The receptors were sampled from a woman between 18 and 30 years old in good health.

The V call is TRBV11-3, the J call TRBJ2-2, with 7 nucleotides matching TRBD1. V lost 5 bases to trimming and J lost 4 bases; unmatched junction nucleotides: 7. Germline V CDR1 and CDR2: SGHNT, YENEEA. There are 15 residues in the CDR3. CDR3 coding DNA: TGTGCCAGCAGCATAACAGGGGTCGGCACCGGGGAGCTGTTTTTT. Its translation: CASSITGVGTGELFF.

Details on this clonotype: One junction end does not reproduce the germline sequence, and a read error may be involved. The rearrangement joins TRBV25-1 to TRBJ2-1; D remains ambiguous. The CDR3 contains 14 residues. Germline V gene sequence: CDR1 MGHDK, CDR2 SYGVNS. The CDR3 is CASSAAGPYDEQFF. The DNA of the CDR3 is TGTGCCAGCAGTGCTGCCGGGCCCTACGATGAGCAGTTCTTC. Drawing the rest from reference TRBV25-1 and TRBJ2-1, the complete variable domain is EADIYQTPRYLVIGTGKKITLECSQTMGHDKMYWYQQDPGMELHLIHYSYGVNSTEKGDLSSESTVSRIRTEHFPLTLESARPSHTSQYLCASSAAGPYDEQFFGPGTRLTVL.

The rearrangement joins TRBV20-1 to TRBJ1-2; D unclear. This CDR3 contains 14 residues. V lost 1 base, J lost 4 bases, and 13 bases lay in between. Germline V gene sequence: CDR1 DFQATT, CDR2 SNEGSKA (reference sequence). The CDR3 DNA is TGCAGTGCTAGAGGCACAGTTGGAGGCTATGGCTACACCTTC. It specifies CSARGTVGGYGYTF.

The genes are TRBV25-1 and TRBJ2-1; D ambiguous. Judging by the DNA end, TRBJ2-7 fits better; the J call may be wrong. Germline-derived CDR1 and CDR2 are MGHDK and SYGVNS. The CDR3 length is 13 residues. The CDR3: CASNQRSYNEQYF. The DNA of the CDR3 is TGTGCCAGTAACCAAAGGTCCTACAATGAGCAGTACTTC.

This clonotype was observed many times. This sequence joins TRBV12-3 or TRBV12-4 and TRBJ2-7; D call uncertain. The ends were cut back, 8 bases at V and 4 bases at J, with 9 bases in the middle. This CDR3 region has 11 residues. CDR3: CASGLAYEQYF. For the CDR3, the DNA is TGTGCCAGCGGTCTGGCTTACGAGCAGTACTTC.

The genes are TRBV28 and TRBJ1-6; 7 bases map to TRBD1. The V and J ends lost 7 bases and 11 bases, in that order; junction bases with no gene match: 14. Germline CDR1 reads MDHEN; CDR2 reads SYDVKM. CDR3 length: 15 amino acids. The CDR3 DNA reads TGTGCCAGCACCACGATCGACAGGGACTTACCACCCCTCCACTTT. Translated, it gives CASTTIDRDLPPLHF.

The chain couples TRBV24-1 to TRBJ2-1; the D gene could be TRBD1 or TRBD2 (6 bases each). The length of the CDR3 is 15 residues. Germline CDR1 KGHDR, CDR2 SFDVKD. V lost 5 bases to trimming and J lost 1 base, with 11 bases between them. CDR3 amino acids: CATSGGASSYNEQFF. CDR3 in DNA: TGTGCCACCAGTGGGGGGGCTTCGTCCTACAATGAGCAGTTCTTC.

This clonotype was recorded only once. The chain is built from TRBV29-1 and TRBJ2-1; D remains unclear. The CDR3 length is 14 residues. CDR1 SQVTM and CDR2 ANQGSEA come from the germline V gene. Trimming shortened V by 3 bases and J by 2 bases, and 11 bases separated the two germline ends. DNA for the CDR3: TGCAGCGTTGATCGGTCAACCCCCTACAATGAGCAGTTCTTC. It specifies CSVDRSTPYNEQFF.

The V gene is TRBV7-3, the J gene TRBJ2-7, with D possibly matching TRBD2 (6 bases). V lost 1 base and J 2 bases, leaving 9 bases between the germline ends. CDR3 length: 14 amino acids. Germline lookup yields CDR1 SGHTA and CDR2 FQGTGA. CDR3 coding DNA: TGTGCCAGCAGCTTAAATAGCGGACCCTACGAGCAGTACTTC. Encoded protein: CASSLNSGPYEQYF.

The CDR3 DNA follows: TGCAGTGCTAGAGATACCGGGACTAGTACCTACGAGCAGTACTTC. This sequence encodes CSARDTGTSTYEQYF. The V gene is TRBV20-1, the J gene TRBJ2-7, with 8 bases aligning to TRBD2. The CDR3 has 15 amino acids. Germline-derived CDR1 and CDR2 are DFQATT and SNEGSKA (reference sequence). The junction had 6 bases not matched to a gene; V was cut back by 0 bases and J by 2 bases.

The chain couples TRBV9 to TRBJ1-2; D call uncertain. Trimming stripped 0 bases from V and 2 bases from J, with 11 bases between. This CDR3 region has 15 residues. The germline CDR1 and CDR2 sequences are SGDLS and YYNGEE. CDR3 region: CASSVDLGNNYGYTF. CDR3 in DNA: TGTGCCAGCAGCGTAGACCTGGGAAACAACTATGGCTACACCTTC.

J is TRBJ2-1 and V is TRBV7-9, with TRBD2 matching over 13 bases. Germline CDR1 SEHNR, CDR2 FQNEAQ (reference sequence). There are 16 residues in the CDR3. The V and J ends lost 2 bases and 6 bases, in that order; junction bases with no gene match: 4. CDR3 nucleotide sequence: TGTGCCAGCAGCTTAAAGGGACTAGCGGGATTCAATGAGCAGTTCTTC. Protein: CASSLKGLAGFNEQFF. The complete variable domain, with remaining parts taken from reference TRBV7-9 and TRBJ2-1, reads DTGVSQNPRHKITKRGQNVTFRCDPISEHNRLYWYRQTLGQGPEFLTYFQNEAQLEKSRLLSDRFSAERPKGSFSTLEIQRTEQGDSAMYLCASSLKGLAGFNEQFFGPGTRLTVL.

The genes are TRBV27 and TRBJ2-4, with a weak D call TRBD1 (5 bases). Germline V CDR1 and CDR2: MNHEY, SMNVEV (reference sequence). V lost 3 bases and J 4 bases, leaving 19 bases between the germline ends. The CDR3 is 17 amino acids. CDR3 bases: TGTGCCAGCAGTTTCCTCTCGTCAGGGTTTGGGAAAAACATTCAGTACTTC. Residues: CASSFLSSGFGKNIQYF.

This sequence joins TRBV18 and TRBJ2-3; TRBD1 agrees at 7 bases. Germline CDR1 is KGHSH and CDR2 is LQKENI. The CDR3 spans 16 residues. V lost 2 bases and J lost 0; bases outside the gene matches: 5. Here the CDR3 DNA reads TGTGCCAGCTCACCATACGGGACAGATAGCACAGATACGCAGTATTTT. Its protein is CASSPYGTDSTDTQYF.